A selection of T cell receptor beta chains follows, all from one sample in a study of graft-versus-host responses after intestinal transplantation. Clones were sequenced by immunoSEQ multiplex PCR, and TCRdb holds only the in-frame ones, with some missing. The sample has some 140,000 clones, over 90% seen once. No cognate antigen is known for these TCRs. This specimen was unstimulated CD4+ T cells sorted from spleen or lymph node cells, taken before intestinal transplant. The receptor source for this set is a human donor who received an intestinal transplant. The conserved cysteine and the conserved F or W are not part of the CDR3 here. The order of the fields is V gene, CDR3 protein.

>TRBV27
ASRLQLSSYEQY
>TRBV7-9
ASSPNSSYEQY
>TRBV7-9
ASSGRAGLEAPYNEQF
>TRBV9
ASSVGLGHTDTQY
>TRBV27
ASSFAGAADTQY
>TRBV15
ATSRETGLTYNEQF
>TRBV5-6
ASSFGQGAGYT
>TRBV19
ASSLTGWGYEQY
>TRBV29-1
SVEAGRGYT
>TRBV4-1
ASSLVWVANEKLF
>TRBV5-1
ASSPDLTAEQY
>TRBV30
AWTPDISNQPQH
>TRBV5-4
ASSADSTTTYNEQF
>TRBV7-3
ASSLKGDFTGELF
>TRBV11-2
ASSLVGQGLNTEAF
>TRBV5-4
ASSLDSGVGNEQF
>TRBV28
ASSPLAGEPTDTQY
>TRBV7-2
ASTRWETQY
>TRBV9
ASSVGESGTNYGYT
>TRBV5-1
ASRQTGTLNTEAF
>TRBV28
ASRGLTLTDTQY
>TRBV6-6
ASSYSVYNEQF
>TRBV19
ASRWGQDTDTQY
>TRBV11-2
ASSLEDQKLF
>TRBV9
ASSVALQGEAF
>TRBV27
ASSLRTSGSGADEQF
>TRBV4-1
ASSLPPGALF
>TRBV28
ASSFPRGNEKLF
>TRBV15
AAGWQVNNEQF
>TRBV6-6
ASRRGQGGEKLF
>TRBV5-1
ASSGGFLSYEQY
>TRBV7-8
ASSLGDPFNEQY
>TRBV28
ASSQGAPETQY
>TRBV7-3
ATSGEF
>TRBV30
AWSSGTGDQPQH
>TRBV27
ASSYRGSYEQY
>TRBV5-5
ASSLRDRGSVAKNIQY
>TRBV28
ASSTPTGRHSPLH
>TRBV5-1
ASSLQGQGYEQF